This paragraph covers one TCR beta chain sequence. Germline CDR1 and CDR2: SQVTM and ANQGSEA. V was cut by 4 bases and J by 4 bases, with 7 bases left in between. CDR3 length: 11 amino acids. The data derive from a study of blood T cell repertoires in COVID-19. Across the study: Acute-phase and convalescent COVID-19 samples originated in the United States, Italy and Spain. T cells, B-cell-depleted T cells, or PBMCs provided the cDNA or gDNA that served as material.

TCRdb's table, derived via immunoSEQ multiplex PCR, lists solely in-frame clones and lacks some. The repertoire includes 130,000 to 150,000 clones, less than 90% of them detected once, and roughly 5.7% sits in the top ten. Recruits, aged about 18 to 100 years, lived in 25 or so US areas. All exposed participants met a person with COVID-19 within 2 weeks before entering the study. This TCR was recovered from a woman aged 45-60 years who had been exposed to COVID-19. This rearrangement joins TRBV29-1 to TRBJ1-1; D is unresolved. Specimen: PBMCs or T cells enriched from blood (not recorded which). CDR3 loop: CSVAPSTEAFF. The DNA of the CDR3 is TGCAGCGTTGCCCCCAGCACTGAAGCTTTCTTT.